The T cell receptor beta chain described here comes from a study of OX40 agonist ivuxolimab in advanced cancers. Sequencing used immunoSEQ multiplex PCR; TCRdb keeps in-frame clones, though not all of them. Found here are about 48,000 clones, about four fifths of them singletons; the top ten hold roughly 1.1%. CDR1 is SGHNT and CDR2 is YYREEE in the germline V gene (reference sequence). V trimming: 3 bases; J trimming: 7 bases; junction bases outside the gene matches: 9. The CDR3 has 15 amino acids. The input for sequencing was CD4+ or CD8+ T cells sorted from blood, taken in a trial of the OX40 agonist ivuxolimab. The TCR was taken from an adult with an advanced solid tumor such as melanoma, head and neck, liver or kidney cancer. V is TRBV5-4 and J is TRBJ1-3; 8 bases agree with TRBD1. The CDR3 DNA reads TGTGCCAGCAGCTCGGGGACAGGAATTTCGAACACCATATATTTT. It encodes CASSSGTGISNTIYF. Full variable domain (outside the CDR3, taken from reference TRBV5-4 and TRBJ1-3): ETGVTQSPTHLIKTRGQQVTLRCSSQSGHNTVSWYQQALGQGPQFIFQYYREEENGRGNFPPRFSGLQFPNYSSELNVNALELDDSALYLCASSSGTGISNTIYFGEGSWLTVV.